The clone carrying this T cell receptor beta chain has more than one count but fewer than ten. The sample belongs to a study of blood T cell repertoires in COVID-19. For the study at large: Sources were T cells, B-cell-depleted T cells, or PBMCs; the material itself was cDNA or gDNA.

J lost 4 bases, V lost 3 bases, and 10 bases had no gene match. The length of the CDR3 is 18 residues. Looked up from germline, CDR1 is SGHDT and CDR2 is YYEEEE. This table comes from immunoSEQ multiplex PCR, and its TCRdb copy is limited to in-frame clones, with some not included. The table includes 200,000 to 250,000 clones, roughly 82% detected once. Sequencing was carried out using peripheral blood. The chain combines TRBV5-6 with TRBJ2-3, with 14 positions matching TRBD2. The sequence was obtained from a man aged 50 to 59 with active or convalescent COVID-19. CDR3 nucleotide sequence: TGTGCCAGCAGCTGGACTAGCGGGGGGCCTCTCCTGGCAGATACGCAGTATTTT. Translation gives CASSWTSGGPLLADTQYF.